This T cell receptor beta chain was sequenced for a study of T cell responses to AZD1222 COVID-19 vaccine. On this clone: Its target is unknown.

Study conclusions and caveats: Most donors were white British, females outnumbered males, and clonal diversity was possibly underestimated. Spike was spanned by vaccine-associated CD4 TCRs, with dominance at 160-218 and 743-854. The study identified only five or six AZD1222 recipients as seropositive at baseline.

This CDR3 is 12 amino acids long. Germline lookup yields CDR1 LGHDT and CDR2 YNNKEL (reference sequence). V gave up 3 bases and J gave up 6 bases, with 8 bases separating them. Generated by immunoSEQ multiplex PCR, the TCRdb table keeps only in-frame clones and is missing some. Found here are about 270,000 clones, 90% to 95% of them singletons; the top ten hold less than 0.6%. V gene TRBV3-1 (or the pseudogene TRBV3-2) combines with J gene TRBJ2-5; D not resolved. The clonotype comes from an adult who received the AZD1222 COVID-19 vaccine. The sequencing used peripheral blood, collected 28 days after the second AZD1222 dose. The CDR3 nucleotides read TGTGCCAGCAGCCAGGTCACACAGACCCAGTACTTC. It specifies CASSQVTQTQYF.